The 17 T cell receptor beta chains listed next were all sequenced from one sample in a study of shared clonotypes between healthy human individuals. The table came from immunoSEQ multiplex PCR; TCRdb's copy has only in-frame clones and leaves some out. The sample lists approximately 2.5 million clones, around 90% occurring once. The sequencing sample was made of naive CD4+ T cells sorted from blood. Subset here: CD45RA+ positively selected. These receptors all come from a man younger than 35 in good health.

The chain employs TRBV6-6 and TRBJ2-7; TRBD1 agrees at 7 bases. J gave up 5 bases and V 5 bases, and 3 bases lay outside the gene matches. CDR3 size: 12 residues. The germline gives CDR1 MNHNY, CDR2 SVGAGI (reference sequence). CDR3 in DNA: TGTGCCAGCAGTCAGACAGGGAACGAGCAGTACTTC. Its translation is CASSQTGNEQYF.

This chain links TRBV20-1 with TRBJ2-7, with D perhaps TRBD1 (5 bases). This CDR3 is 11 amino acids long. The germline V gene encodes CDR1 DFQATT and CDR2 SNEGSKA (reference sequence). V lost 7 bases and J lost 5, with 12 bases in between. In DNA form, the CDR3 reads TGCAGTGTCCGACAGCTTAACGAGCAGTACTTC. It is translated as CSVRQLNEQYF.

The V call is TRBV10-3, the J call TRBJ2-7, with TRBD2 identical over 10 bases. The germline CDR1 and CDR2 sequences are ENHRY and SYGVKD. This CDR3 contains 17 residues. V lost 0 bases and J lost 6; bases outside the gene matches: 11. CDR3 sequence: CAISESTLAGSTGEQYF. CDR3 nucleotides: TGTGCCATCAGTGAGTCGACACTAGCGGGAAGTACAGGCGAGCAGTACTTC.

This clone appeared a single time. This sequence joins TRBV6-5 and TRBJ1-6, with a weak D call TRBD1 (5 bases). The CDR3 has 15 residues. V was shortened by 0 bases and J by 8 bases, with 11 bases between the two germline ends. Germline lookup yields CDR1 MNHEY and CDR2 SVGAGI. The CDR3 DNA reads as TGTGCCAGCAGTTACTCGAGGGGTAGGGATTCACCCCTCCACTTT. Translating it yields CASSYSRGRDSPLHF.

CDR3 loop: CASSVEDGRLNTGELFF. In DNA, the CDR3 is TGTGCCAGCAGCGTAGAGGACGGCAGACTTAACACCGGGGAGCTGTTTTTT. This chain connects TRBV9 to TRBJ2-2; D not resolved. The CDR3 length is 17 residues. Germline lookup yields CDR1 SGDLS and CDR2 YYNGEE. Deletions cut 0 bases from V and 2 bases from J, with 14 bases between.

A word on this clone: This CDR3 is also generated by other DNA sequences in the sample. The chain couples TRBV5-1 to TRBJ1-1; 9 nucleotides match TRBD1. Germline CDR1 SGHRS, CDR2 YFSETQ. V lost 4 bases to trimming and J lost 2 bases; unmatched junction nucleotides: 6. The length of the CDR3 is 15 residues. Here the CDR3 reads CASSRRTGGNTEAFF. CDR3 DNA sequence: TGCGCCAGCAGCCGACGCACAGGGGGCAACACTGAAGCTTTCTTT.

The chain recombines TRBV4-3 with TRBJ1-3; D is perhaps TRBD1 (5 bases). Per germline, CDR1 LGHNA and CDR2 YSLEER. The ends were cut back, 4 bases at V and 0 bases at J, with 10 bases in the middle. This CDR3 has 15 residues. CDR3 amino acids: CASSRRGDSGNTIYF. In DNA form, the CDR3 reads TGCGCCAGCAGCCGTAGGGGAGACTCTGGAAACACCATATATTTT.

The chain has TRBV30 and TRBJ2-5, with D unresolved. The tail of the sequence fits TRBJ2-7 better, so the J call may be wrong. CDR3 size: 14 residues. Germline V gene lookup returns CDR1 GTSNPN and CDR2 SVGIG (reference sequence). For the CDR3, the DNA is TGTGCCTGGAGTGTACCAGGTGGGACCTACGAGCAGTACTTC. This translates into CAWSVPGGTYEQYF.

On this clone: This same CDR3 is encoded by further DNA sequences in the sample. The rearrangement joins TRBV6-6 to TRBJ2-7; D is ambiguous. This CDR3 region has 11 residues. Germline values: CDR1 MNHNY, CDR2 SVGAGI (reference sequence). V gave up 6 bases and J gave up 2 bases, with 5 bases separating them. Here the CDR3 reads CASRVTYEQYF. The DNA of the CDR3 is TGTGCCAGCAGGGTAACCTACGAGCAGTACTTC.

This sequence joins TRBV5-1 and TRBJ2-7; the match to TRBD1 covers 7 bases. Germline V CDR1 and CDR2: SGHRS, YFSETQ. V shed 4 bases, J shed 7 bases, and the junction held 11 bases outside the gene matches. This CDR3 region has 14 residues. The CDR3 DNA sequence: TGCGCCAGCAGCAGGGACAGCGGACCGGGGGAGCAGTACTTC. Residues: CASSRDSGPGEQYF.

This clone was seen only once. The genes are TRBV9 and TRBJ1-6; TRBD1 is a possible D gene (6 bases). The germline V gene has CDR1 SGDLS and CDR2 YYNGEE. This CDR3 region has 15 residues. The V end lost 3 bases, the J end lost 7 bases, and 14 bases lay between the germline ends. This chain's CDR3 is CASSASRTDNSPLHF. CDR3 nucleotides: TGTGCCAGCAGCGCGAGCAGGACAGACAATTCACCCCTCCACTTT.

This chain uses TRBV6-4 with TRBJ2-3, with unresolved D. Trimming shortened V by 4 bases and J by 4 bases, and 12 bases separated the two germline ends. Germline-derived CDR1 and CDR2 are MRHNA and SNTAGT. The CDR3 sequence is 14 residues long. CDR3 coding DNA: TGTGCCAGCAGTGCCAAGACCGCCGCAGATACGCAGTATTTT. Amino acid sequence: CASSAKTAADTQYF.

Only one count was recorded for this clone. V gene TRBV6-5 combines with J gene TRBJ1-2; 7 bases agree with TRBD1. Germline V lookup: CDR1 MNHEY, CDR2 SVGAGI. The CDR3 runs 15 residues. The V and J ends lost 6 bases and 2 bases, in that order; junction bases with no gene match: 9. The DNA of the CDR3 is TGTGCCAGCAGCGCGACGGGACAGAAGAACTATGGCTACACCTTC. Translated: CASSATGQKNYGYTF.

The rearrangement joins TRBV19 to TRBJ1-5; TRBD1 might be the D (6 bases). From germline, CDR1 is LNHDA and CDR2 SQIVND (reference sequence). V was shortened by 3 bases and J by 6 bases, with 12 bases between the two germline ends. This CDR3 is built from 14 residues. CDR3: CASSIQGRGQPQHF. The CDR3 region has the DNA TGTGCCAGTAGTATTCAGGGGAGGGGTCAGCCCCAGCATTTT.

In its sample, this clone was seen a few times. The CDR3 protein is CATRDGSAFYGYTF. CDR3 DNA sequence: TGTGCCACCCGAGACGGATCCGCCTTCTATGGCTACACCTTC. The chain links TRBV6-6 to TRBJ1-2; D unresolved. V dropped 10 bases and J dropped 4 bases, with 19 bases sitting between them. Germline V gives CDR1 MNHNY, CDR2 SVGAGI (reference sequence). The CDR3 runs to 14 residues.

The chain uses TRBV6-6 and TRBJ1-2, with TRBD1 as a possible D gene (5 bases). The germline CDR1 and CDR2 sequences are MNHNY and SVGAGI (reference sequence). There are 13 residues in the CDR3. Trimming removed 5 bases at V and 8 bases at J, with 15 bases between. In DNA form, the CDR3 reads TGTGCCAGCAGTCCCGCGCAGGGTGCCGGCTACACCTTC. Translation gives CASSPAQGAGYTF.

V gene TRBV7-9 combines with J gene TRBJ1-1; TRBD1 might be the D (5 bases). The V gene's germline CDR1 is SEHNR and CDR2 FQNEAQ (reference sequence). This CDR3 is built from 14 residues. V was cut by 11 bases and J by 4 bases, with 20 bases left in between. The CDR3 protein is CAARTLNGGTEAFF. CDR3 coding DNA: TGTGCCGCCCGGACCTTAAATGGGGGCACTGAAGCTTTCTTT.